One sample yielded the 2 T cell receptor beta chains listed below, sequenced in a study of T cell responses to AZD1222 COVID-19 vaccine. Assay used: immunoSEQ multiplex PCR; TCRdb lists only in-frame clones, some missing. The sample comprises around 130,000 clones, roughly 92% of which are singletons, and roughly 1% rests with the top ten. Specimen: peripheral blood, collected 28 days after the second AZD1222 dose. Receptor source: an adult who received the AZD1222 COVID-19 vaccine.

The gene calls are TRBV28 and TRBJ2-1; D uncertain. V lost 3 bases to trimming and J lost 0 bases, with 9 bases between them. CDR3 size: 15 residues. CDR1 is MDHEN and CDR2 is SYDVKM in the germline V gene. The CDR3 protein is CASSFPRSSYNEQFF. The CDR3 DNA reads TGTGCCAGCAGTTTCCCGCGGAGCTCCTACAATGAGCAGTTCTTC. Full variable domain (remainder filled in from reference TRBV28 and TRBJ2-1): DVKVTQSSRYLVKRTGEKVFLECVQDMDHENMFWYRQDPGLGLRLIYFSYDVKMKEKGDIPEGYSVSREKKERFSLILESASTNQTSMYLCASSFPRSSYNEQFFGPGTRLTVL.

The CDR3 reads CASSSRLGEGTDTQYF. As DNA, the CDR3 is TGCGCCAGCAGCTCCCGACTAGGAGAGGGCACAGATACGCAGTATTTT. The chain combines TRBV5-1 with TRBJ2-3; tentatively, D is TRBD2 (6 bases). Trimming shortened V by 3 bases and J by 1 base, and 15 bases separated the two germline ends. The V gene's germline CDR1 is SGHRS and CDR2 YFSETQ. CDR3 length equals 16 residues.